This T cell receptor (beta chain) is drawn from a study of cytomegalovirus exposure and HLA in healthy donors. 60 Vbeta and 13 Jbeta primers were used in PCR. The assay was immunoSEQ multiplex PCR, and TCRdb's table has in-frame clones only and misses some. The sample holds tens of thousands of clones. V lost 1 base, J lost 5 bases, and 8 bases stayed unmatched. This CDR3 is built from 16 residues. Germline V gene sequence: CDR1 MGHRA, CDR2 YSYEKL. Every donor was a healthy person donating bone marrow. The chain carries TRBV4-1 and TRBJ2-1, with 7 bases lining up with TRBD2. The sequenced sample consisted of PBMCs. The TCR comes from a man aged 30-40 years in good health and CMV-seronegative. The CDR3 DNA is TGCGCCAGCAGCCAAGTAAGGCTAGCGGTCGACAATGAGCAGTTCTTC. Its translation: CASSQVRLAVDNEQFF.